Listed below are T cell receptor beta chains from one sample, sequenced in a study of cytomegalovirus exposure and HLA in healthy donors. Clones were sequenced by immunoSEQ multiplex PCR, and TCRdb holds only the in-frame ones, with some missing. The sample has some 45,000 clones, 92% seen once. The sequenced material came from PBMCs. The receptors originated from a man aged 18-30 years in good health and CMV-seronegative. CDR3s include the opening cysteine and the closing phenylalanine or tryptophan. A D gene is named only where the DNA matches it firmly. The listing skips clone size in some rows; elsewhere it reads once, few, many or a size class.

j_call,d_call,clone_size,v_call,cdr3_length,cdr3_aa,cdr3_nt
TRBJ1-2,.,.,TRBV2,14,CASSQRGAQRGYTF,TGTGCCAGCAGCCAGCGGGGGGCGCAAAGGGGCTACACCTTC
TRBJ2-6,TRBD1,.,TRBV4-3,18,CASSQDGTGLSGANVLTF,TGCGCCAGCAGCCAAGATGGGACAGGGTTATCTGGGGCCAACGTCCTGACTTTC
TRBJ1-6,.,.,TRBV5-5,15,CASSWGGDNNSPLHF,TGTGCCAGCAGCTGGGGGGGGGACAATAATTCACCCCTCCACTTT
TRBJ1-5,.,.,TRBV5-6,13,CASRHRENQPQHF,TGTGCCAGCAGACACAGGGAGAATCAGCCCCAGCATTTT
TRBJ2-3,TRBD2,.,TRBV5-1,15,CASSVGLAGSDTQYF,TGCGCCAGCAGCGTGGGACTAGCGGGGTCCGATACGCAGTATTTT
TRBJ2-5,TRBD1,.,TRBV2,14,CASSRGQGKETQYF,TGTGCCAGCAGTCGAGGACAGGGGAAGGAGACCCAGTACTTC
TRBJ1-4,.,.,TRBV7-6,15,CASSLRGEANEKLFF,TGTGCCAGCAGCTTACGGGGAGAGGCTAATGAAAAACTGTTTTTT
TRBJ2-3,TRBD1,.,TRBV7-2,15,CASSPDRGRTDTQYF,TGTGCCAGCAGCCCGGACAGGGGGCGAACAGATACGCAGTATTTT
TRBJ2-7,TRBD2,.,TRBV7-2,13,CASELAGVYEQYF,TGTGCCAGCGAACTAGCGGGAGTCTACGAGCAGTACTTC
TRBJ2-7,.,.,TRBV4-2,15,CASSTRTAAAYEQYF,TGTGCCAGCAGCACCCGGACAGCCGCAGCCTACGAGCAGTACTTC
TRBJ1-5,TRBD1,.,TRBV6-5,15,CASSAGTGRNQPQHF,TGTGCCAGCAGTGCCGGGACAGGGCGCAATCAGCCCCAGCATTTT
TRBJ2-1,.,.,TRBV6-5,14,CASSYSQRLNEQFF,TGTGCCAGCAGTTACTCGCAGCGCCTCAATGAGCAGTTCTTC
TRBJ2-1,.,.,TRBV6-5,13,CASSPISYNEQFF,TGTGCCAGCAGTCCCATCTCCTACAATGAGCAGTTCTTC
TRBJ1-2,.,.,TRBV2,14,CASRDRTNVGGYTF,TGTGCCAGCAGAGACAGGACAAACGTGGGTGGCTACACCTTC
TRBJ1-6,.,.,TRBV7-3,15,CASSLIGSGGSPLHF,TGTGCCAGCAGCTTAATAGGTTCCGGGGGGTCACCCCTCCACTTT
TRBJ2-2,.,.,TRBV19,13,CASSPLAGGELFF,TGTGCCAGTAGTCCCCTAGCTGGCGGGGAGCTGTTTTTT
TRBJ1-5,TRBD1,.,TRBV19,16,CASSSPGQGSDQPQHF,TGTGCCAGTAGTAGTCCGGGACAGGGTTCGGATCAGCCCCAGCATTTT
TRBJ2-3,.,.,TRBV5-1,14,CASSLGTDRDTQYF,TGCGCCAGCAGCTTGGGGACAGATAGAGATACGCAGTATTTT
TRBJ1-5,.,.,TRBV2,15,CASSQARGAGQPQHF,TGTGCCAGCAGTCAGGCCCGGGGGGCGGGTCAGCCCCAGCATTTT
TRBJ1-2,.,.,TRBV7-2,15,CASSPGQSPNYGYTF,TGTGCCAGCAGCCCAGGACAGTCCCCTAACTATGGCTACACCTTC
TRBJ1-1,TRBD1,once,TRBV2,16,CASWRGQGIRGTEAFF,TGTGCCAGCTGGAGGGGACAGGGGATTCGAGGGACTGAAGCTTTCTTT
TRBJ1-2,.,.,TRBV6-1,14,CASSESGEGYGYTF,TGTGCCAGCAGTGAATCGGGGGAAGGCTATGGCTACACCTTC
TRBJ2-3,.,.,TRBV5-6,14,CASRLYTVTDTQYF,TGTGCCAGCAGGCTTTACACCGTCACAGATACGCAGTATTTT
TRBJ1-6,.,.,TRBV27,18,CASSSSTVTSSYNSPLHF,TGTGCCAGCAGTTCCTCGACAGTGACCAGCTCCTATAATTCACCCCTCCACTTT
TRBJ1-3,TRBD1,few,TRBV19,17,CASSSDRQGWDGNTIYF,TGTGCCAGTAGTTCGGATCGACAGGGGTGGGATGGAAACACCATATATTTT
TRBJ1-4,.,.,TRBV6-5,13,CASMRGNNEKLFF,TGTGCCAGCATGCGGGGCAATAATGAAAAACTGTTTTTT
TRBJ1-1,.,.,TRBV7-9,14,CASSIRDINTEAFF,TGTGCCAGCAGCATCCGGGACATCAACACTGAAGCTTTCTTT
TRBJ2-1,.,.,TRBV27,14,CASSLDRPSPEQFF,TGTGCCAGCAGTTTAGACAGGCCAAGTCCTGAGCAGTTCTTC
TRBJ2-1,TRBD2,.,TRBV5-4,17,CASSLAGTSGGRSKGFF,TGTGCCAGCAGCTTAGCTGGGACTAGCGGGGGCCGCTCCAAGGGGTTCTTC
TRBJ2-1,TRBD2,.,TRBV4-3,14,CASSQTSGYNEQFF,TGCGCCAGCAGCCAAACTAGCGGCTACAATGAGCAGTTCTTC
TRBJ2-2,TRBD2,few,TRBV7-9,15,CASSTGTSKAGELFF,TGTGCCAGCAGTACCGGGACTAGCAAGGCCGGGGAGCTGTTTTTT
TRBJ1-2,TRBD1,.,TRBV7-4,14,CASSWEDRAYGYTF,TGTGCCAGCAGCTGGGAGGACAGGGCCTATGGCTACACCTTC
TRBJ2-7,.,.,TRBV9,14,CASSVQSGRGEQYF,TGTGCCAGCAGCGTACAGTCGGGCAGGGGCGAGCAGTACTTC
TRBJ1-2,.,.,TRBV7-2,14,CASSGTGSGLGYTF,TGTGCCAGCAGCGGCACAGGGTCGGGCCTTGGCTACACCTTC
TRBJ1-2,.,.,TRBV5-1,15,CASSFTPGTQYGYTF,TGCGCCAGCAGCTTTACACCCGGGACACAGTATGGCTACACCTTC
TRBJ1-2,TRBD1,.,TRBV7-2,13,CASSAQGMDGYTF,TGTGCCAGCAGCGCACAGGGGATGGATGGCTACACCTTC
TRBJ1-5,.,.,TRBV7-9,14,CASSSGGGNQPQHF,TGTGCCAGCAGCTCGGGGGGAGGTAATCAGCCCCAGCATTTT
TRBJ1-2,TRBD1,once,TRBV6-1,15,CASSLSDRGQVGYTF,TGTGCCAGCAGTTTGTCGGACAGGGGGCAAGTCGGCTACACCTTC
TRBJ2-1,TRBD2,.,TRBV28,16,CASSLARTSEYNEQFF,TGTGCCAGCAGTTTGGCTAGGACTAGCGAGTACAATGAGCAGTTCTTC
TRBJ1-2,.,.,TRBV4-3,16,CASSQTPHLPGYGYTF,TGCGCCAGCAGCCAGACCCCTCATCTCCCGGGCTATGGCTACACCTTC
TRBJ2-1,TRBD2,.,TRBV27,14,CASSSPSGSNEQFF,TGTGCCAGCAGTTCTCCTAGCGGGAGCAATGAGCAGTTCTTC
TRBJ1-6,TRBD1,once,TRBV7-9,16,CASSPSGQGYNSPLHF,TGTGCCAGCAGCCCGTCGGGACAGGGCTATAATTCACCCCTCCACTTT
TRBJ1-5,.,.,TRBV19,15,CASSPFPAGNQPQHF,TGTGCCAGTAGTCCCTTCCCCGCAGGAAATCAGCCCCAGCATTTT
TRBJ2-7,TRBD1,.,TRBV25-1,14,CASSATGGPYEQYF,TGTGCCAGCAGTGCGACAGGGGGACCCTACGAGCAGTACTTC
TRBJ2-2,TRBD2,.,TRBV2,18,CASSEEYGAGGHTGELFF,TGTGCCAGCAGTGAAGAGTATGGGGCGGGAGGGCACACCGGGGAGCTGTTTTTT
TRBJ1-2,.,.,TRBV28,13,CASSLRGNYGYTF,TGTGCCAGCAGTTTGAGAGGGAACTATGGCTACACCTTC
TRBJ2-1,TRBD1,once,TRBV5-4,13,CASSPMTGNEQFF,TGTGCCAGCAGCCCGATGACAGGGAATGAGCAGTTCTTC
TRBJ2-2,.,once,TRBV2,12,CAAGENTGELFF,TGTGCCGCAGGGGAGAACACCGGGGAGCTGTTTTTT
TRBJ2-3,.,.,TRBV11-3,13,CASSSLRTDTQYF,TGTGCCAGCAGCTCCCTCCGCACAGATACGCAGTATTTT
TRBJ2-7,TRBD2,.,TRBV19,16,CASSIWIGGARYEQYF,TGTGCCAGTAGTATTTGGATCGGGGGGGCCAGATACGAGCAGTACTTC
TRBJ2-5,.,.,TRBV28,15,CASSLATQYQETQYF,TGTGCCAGCAGTCTAGCGACTCAGTACCAAGAGACCCAGTACTTC
TRBJ2-5,TRBD1,.,TRBV5-4,15,CASSPTGGSQETQYF,TGTGCCAGCAGCCCGACAGGGGGGTCCCAAGAGACCCAGTACTTC